The entry below describes one T cell receptor beta chain. This entry belongs to a study of shared clonotypes between healthy human individuals. Study-level background: Three plates each covered CD4 naive and memory; CD8 naive two, CD8 memory one.

TCRdb's table, derived via immunoSEQ multiplex PCR, lists solely in-frame clones and lacks some. The sample yields fewer than 850,000 clones, 90% seen once. V was pared by 5 bases and J by 5 bases, with 21 bases between. CDR1 MNHEY and CDR2 SMNVEV come from the germline V gene (reference sequence). This CDR3 has 17 residues. This sequence joins TRBV27 and TRBJ1-4; D is possibly TRBD1 (6 bases). The receptor comes from a man aged 18 to 29 in good health. Some clones in this sample may be carry-over from other donors' samples. Sequencing used memory CD8+ T cells from PBMCs. Subset: CD45RO+ cells pooled with CCR7-negative TemRA cells. The CDR3: CASSPTPWDNPNEKLFF. CDR3 bases: TGTGCCAGCAGTCCGACCCCCTGGGACAACCCGAATGAAAAACTGTTTTTT.